The 14 T cell receptor beta chains below come from one sample, sequenced in a study of response to subunit inactivated influenza vaccine. Via MiXCR, TCRdb re-called the RT-PCR reads, giving one row per CDR3 protein. This table holds around 580,000 distinct CDR3 sequences, around 15% found once. The source material was PBMCs from blood, sampled 11 to 12 days after vaccination. The receptor set was obtained from a man in his forties or fifties who received an inactivated influenza vaccine.

This clonotype was recorded many times. The CDR3 DNA reads TGTGCCAGCAGCCCTTTATCGGACAGGGGCCAAGAGACCCAGTACTTC. Translating gives CASSPLSDRGQETQYF. This chain connects TRBV4-2 to TRBJ2-5; 9 nucleotides line up with TRBD1. Germline CDR1 LGHNA, CDR2 YNFKEQ. This CDR3 contains 16 residues. Trimming at V came to 4 bases and at J to 1 base, leaving 7 bases not matched to a gene.

The genes are TRBV7-2 and TRBJ1-1; D unclear. The length of the CDR3 is 15 residues. V lost 5 bases to trimming and J lost 0 bases, with 13 bases between them. Germline CDR1 reads SGHTA; CDR2 reads FQGNSA. CDR3 nucleotide sequence: TGTGCCAGCAGCCGACGGACTGTTATGAACACTGAAGCTTTCTTT. Protein sequence: CASSRRTVMNTEAFF.

This chain links TRBV29-1 with TRBJ1-2; tentative D call: TRBD1 (5 bases). The CDR3 is 12 amino acids. CDR1 SQVTM and CDR2 ANQGSEA come from the germline V gene. Trimming stripped 3 bases from V and 1 base from J, with 6 bases between. The CDR3 DNA sequence: TGCAGCGTTGACAGGGTTAACTATGGCTACACCTTC. This translates into CSVDRVNYGYTF.

The table lists this clonotype with a few counts. The genes are TRBV7-2 and TRBJ2-2, with TRBD2 matching 8 bases. Germline values: CDR1 SGHTA, CDR2 FQGNSA. V was clipped by 7 bases and J by 4 bases; unmatched bases: 5. The CDR3 loop spans 14 amino acids. For the CDR3, the DNA is TGTGCCAGCACGGGGGGGGCGATCACCGGGGAGCTGTTTTTT. Translated, it gives CASTGGAITGELFF.

The chain has TRBV9 and TRBJ2-3; 7 bases are shared with TRBD1. V shed 5 bases and J 2 bases; nucleotides not matched to a gene: 8. Per the germline V gene, CDR1 is SGDLS and CDR2 is YYNGEE. The CDR3 is 15 amino acids. Here the CDR3 reads CASRRGGRVTDTQYF. CDR3 coding DNA: TGTGCCAGCAGGAGAGGGGGCCGAGTCACAGATACGCAGTATTTT.

The rearrangement joins TRBV27 to TRBJ2-7, with TRBD1 identical over 7 bases. The CDR3 has 15 residues. Germline V gene lookup returns CDR1 MNHEY and CDR2 SMNVEV (reference sequence). Unmatched junction bases numbered 11, after V lost 5 bases and J lost 4 bases. The CDR3 loop reads CASSPSRGLRYEQYF. The CDR3, as DNA: TGTGCCAGCAGTCCGAGTAGGGGGCTACGATACGAGCAGTACTTC.

This clonotype has just a few counts. The chain carries TRBV7-2 and TRBJ2-7, with D maybe TRBD1 (5 bases). The CDR3 is 16 amino acids. V lost 5 bases and J 1 base, leaving 18 bases between the germline ends. CDR1 is SGHTA and CDR2 is FQGNSA in the germline V gene. The CDR3, as DNA: TGTGCCAGCAGCGAAAGGGGTAGTCCCTTATCCTACGAGCAGTACTTC. Encoded protein: CASSERGSPLSYEQYF. Supplemented by reference TRBV7-2 and TRBJ2-7, the full variable domain reads GAGVSQSPSNKVTEKGKDVELRCDPISGHTALYWYRQSLGQGLEFLIYFQGNSAPDKSGLPSDRFSAERTGGSVSTLTIQRTQQEDSAVYLCASSERGSPLSYEQYFGPGTRLTVT.

There are a few counts of this clonotype. V and J are TRBV2 and TRBJ1-2; D not certain. Germline CDR1 reads SNHLY; CDR2 reads FYNNEI. V lost 3 bases and J lost 3, with 8 bases in between. The CDR3 contains 13 residues. This CDR3 reads CASSDPVYYGYTF. Written as DNA, the CDR3 is TGTGCCAGCAGTGACCCCGTGTACTATGGCTACACCTTC.

In its sample, this clonotype was seen a few times. This rearrangement joins TRBV30 to TRBJ2-3; D not certain. Trimming stripped 1 base from V and 2 bases from J, with 7 bases between. CDR1 is GTSNPN and CDR2 is SVGIG in the germline V gene (reference sequence). The length of the CDR3 is 13 residues. The CDR3 reads CAWSGQITDTQYF. CDR3 nucleotide sequence: TGTGCCTGGAGTGGGCAGATCACAGATACGCAGTATTTT.

In DNA form, the CDR3 reads TGTGCCAGCAGCTTCCAACAGGGGCTGGACACTGAAGCTTTCTTT. It codes for CASSFQQGLDTEAFF. This rearrangement joins TRBV5-6 to TRBJ1-1; 7 bases fit TRBD1. Germline-derived CDR1 and CDR2 are SGHDT and YYEEEE. The CDR3 is 15 amino acids. J was trimmed by 3 bases and V by 2 bases; bases with no gene match: 7. Supplemented by reference TRBV5-6 and TRBJ1-1, the full variable domain reads DAGVTQSPTHLIKTRGQQVTLRCSPKSGHDTVSWYQQALGQGPQFIFQYYEEEERQRGNFPDRFSGHQFPNYSSELNVNALLLGDSALYLCASSFQQGLDTEAFFGQGTRLTVV.

In this sample, this clonotype turned up a few times. This chain uses TRBV7-2 with TRBJ1-5; D is undetermined. Germline V gives CDR1 SGHTA, CDR2 FQGNSA. The V end was cut by 5 bases, the J end by 2 bases, with 13 bases between. The CDR3 is 15 residues long. The CDR3 loop reads CASSEAWWGNQPQHF. Written as DNA, the CDR3 is TGTGCCAGCAGCGAAGCCTGGTGGGGCAATCAGCCCCAGCATTTT. The full variable domain, completed using reference TRBV7-2 and TRBJ1-5, is GAGVSQSPSNKVTEKGKDVELRCDPISGHTALYWYRQSLGQGLEFLIYFQGNSAPDKSGLPSDRFSAERTGGSVSTLTIQRTQQEDSAVYLCASSEAWWGNQPQHFGDGTRLSIL.

The chain combines TRBV6-2 or TRBV6-3 with TRBJ1-5, with D possibly being TRBD1 (6 bases). The CDR3 runs to 17 residues. Germline CDR1 reads MNHEY; CDR2 reads SVGEGT. Trimming left V 10 bases short and J 0 bases short, with 22 bases between. The CDR3 loop is CATRFGDRRYSNQPQHF. For the CDR3, the DNA is TGTGCCACCCGGTTTGGAGACAGGAGGTATAGCAATCAGCCCCAGCATTTT.

This clonotype was seen a few times. CDR3 in amino acids: CSAETGTRIPETQYF. Here the CDR3 DNA reads TGCAGTGCCGAGACCGGGACTAGGATACCGGAGACCCAGTACTTC. The chain carries TRBV20-1 and TRBJ2-5; 8 positions agree with TRBD2. V was pared by 6 bases and J by 5 bases, with 14 bases of the junction left unmatched. The CDR3 length is 15 residues. Germline V gene data show CDR1 as DFQATT and CDR2 as SNEGSKA (reference sequence).

Only a few counts were recorded for this clonotype. The CDR3 here is CASSGPGFFFYNEQFF. For the CDR3, the DNA is TGTGCCAGCAGCGGCCCCGGTTTTTTTTTCTACAATGAGCAGTTCTTC. The V gene is TRBV11-2, the J gene TRBJ2-1; D is uncertain. Germline assignment: CDR1 SGHAT and CDR2 FQNNGV. The CDR3 spans 16 residues. Trimming removed 5 bases at V and 3 bases at J, with 17 bases between. The full variable domain, in which reference TRBV11-2 and TRBJ2-1 provide the parts outside the CDR3, is EAGVAQSPRYKIIEKRQSVAFWCNPISGHATLYWYQQILGQGPKLLIQFQNNGVVDDSQLPKDRFSAERLKGVDSTLKIQPAKLEDSAVYLCASSGPGFFFYNEQFFGPGTRLTVL.